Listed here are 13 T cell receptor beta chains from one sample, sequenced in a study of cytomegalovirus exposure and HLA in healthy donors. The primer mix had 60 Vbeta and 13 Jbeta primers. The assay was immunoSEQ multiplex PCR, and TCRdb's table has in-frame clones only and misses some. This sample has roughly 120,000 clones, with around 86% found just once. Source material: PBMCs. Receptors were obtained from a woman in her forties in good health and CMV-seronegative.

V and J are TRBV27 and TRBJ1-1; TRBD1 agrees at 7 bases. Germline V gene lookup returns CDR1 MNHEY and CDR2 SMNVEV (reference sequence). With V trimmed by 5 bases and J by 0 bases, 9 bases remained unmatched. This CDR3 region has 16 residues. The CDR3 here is CASSPLGGLMNTEAFF. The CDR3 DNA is TGTGCCAGCAGTCCGCTAGGGGGCCTCATGAACACTGAAGCTTTCTTT.

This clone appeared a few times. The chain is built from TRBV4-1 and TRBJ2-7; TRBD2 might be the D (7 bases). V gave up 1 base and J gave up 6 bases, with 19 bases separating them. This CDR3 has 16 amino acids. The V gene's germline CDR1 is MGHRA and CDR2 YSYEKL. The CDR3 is CASSQAAWGGRVEQYF. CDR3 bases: TGCGCCAGCAGCCAAGCTGCATGGGGGGGCCGGGTCGAGCAGTACTTC.

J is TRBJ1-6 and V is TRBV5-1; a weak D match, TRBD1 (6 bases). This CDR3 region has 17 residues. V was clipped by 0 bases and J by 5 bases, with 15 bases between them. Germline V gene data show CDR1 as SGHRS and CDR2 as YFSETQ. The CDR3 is CASSLAMRGSNNSPLHF. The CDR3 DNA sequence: TGCGCCAGCAGCTTGGCCATGAGGGGGAGCAATAATTCACCCCTCCACTTT.

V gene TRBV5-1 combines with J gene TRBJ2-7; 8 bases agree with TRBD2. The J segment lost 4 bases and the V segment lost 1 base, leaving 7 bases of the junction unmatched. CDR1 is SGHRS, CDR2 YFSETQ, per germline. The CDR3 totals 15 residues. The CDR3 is CASSLTSGGDYEQYF. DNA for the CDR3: TGCGCCAGCAGCTTGACTAGCGGAGGGGATTACGAGCAGTACTTC. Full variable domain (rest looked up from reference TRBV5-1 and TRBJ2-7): KAGVTQTPRYLIKTRGQQVTLSCSPISGHRSVSWYQQTPGQGLQFLFEYFSETQRNKGNFPGRFSGRQFSNSRSEMNVSTLELGDSALYLCASSLTSGGDYEQYFGPGTRLTVT.

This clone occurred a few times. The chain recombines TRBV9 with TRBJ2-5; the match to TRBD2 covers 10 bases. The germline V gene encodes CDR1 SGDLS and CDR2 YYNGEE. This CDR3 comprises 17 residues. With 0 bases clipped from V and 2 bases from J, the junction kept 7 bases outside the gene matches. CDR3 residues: CASSVGDSGGLQETQYF. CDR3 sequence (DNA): TGTGCCAGCAGCGTAGGGGATAGCGGGGGGCTGCAAGAGACCCAGTACTTC.

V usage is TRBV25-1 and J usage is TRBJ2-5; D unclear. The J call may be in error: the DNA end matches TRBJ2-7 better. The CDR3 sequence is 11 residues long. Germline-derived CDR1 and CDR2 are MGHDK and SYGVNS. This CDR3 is CASSVSYEQYF. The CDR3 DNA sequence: TGTGCCAGCAGTGTATCCTACGAGCAGTACTTC.

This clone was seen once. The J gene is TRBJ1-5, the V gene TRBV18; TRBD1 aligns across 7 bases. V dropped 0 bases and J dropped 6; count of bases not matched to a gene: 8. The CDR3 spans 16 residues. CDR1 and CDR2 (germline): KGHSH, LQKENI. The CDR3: CASSPPFKGAVQPQHF. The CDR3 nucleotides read TGTGCCAGCTCACCACCTTTCAAGGGGGCGGTTCAGCCCCAGCATTTT.

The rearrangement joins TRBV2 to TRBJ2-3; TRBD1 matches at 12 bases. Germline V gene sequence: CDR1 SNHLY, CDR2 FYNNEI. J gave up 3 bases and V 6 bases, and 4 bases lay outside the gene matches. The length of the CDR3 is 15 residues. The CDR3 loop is CASSGTGGPTDTQYF. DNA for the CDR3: TGTGCCAGCAGCGGGACAGGGGGCCCTACAGATACGCAGTATTTT.

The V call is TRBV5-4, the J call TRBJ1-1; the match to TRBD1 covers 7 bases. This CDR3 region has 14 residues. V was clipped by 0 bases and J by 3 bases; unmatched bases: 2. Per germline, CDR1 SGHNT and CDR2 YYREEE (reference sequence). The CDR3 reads CASSLAGQYTEAFF. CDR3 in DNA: TGTGCCAGCAGCTTGGCGGGACAGTACACTGAAGCTTTCTTT.

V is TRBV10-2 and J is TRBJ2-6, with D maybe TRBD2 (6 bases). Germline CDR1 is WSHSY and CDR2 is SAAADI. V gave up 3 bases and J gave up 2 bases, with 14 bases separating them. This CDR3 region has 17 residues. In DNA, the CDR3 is TGCGCCAGCAGTGACTTCCCCTCTAGCGCTGGGGCCAACGTCCTGACTTTC. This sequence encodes CASSDFPSSAGANVLTF.

The CDR3 bases are TGTGCCAGCAGTTTCGAGCGGGGGGCCAACGTCCTGACTTTC. It yields the protein CASSFERGANVLTF. The V and J genes are TRBV27 and TRBJ2-6; TRBD2 is a possible D gene (5 bases). The germline V gene has CDR1 MNHEY and CDR2 SMNVEV (reference sequence). V was pared by 3 bases and J by 4 bases, with 7 bases between. The CDR3 has 14 residues.

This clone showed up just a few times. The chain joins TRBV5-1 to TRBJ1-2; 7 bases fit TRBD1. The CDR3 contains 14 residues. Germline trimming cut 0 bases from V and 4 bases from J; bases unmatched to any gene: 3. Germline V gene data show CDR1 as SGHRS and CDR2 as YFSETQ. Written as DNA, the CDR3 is TGCGCCAGCAGCTTGGACGACAGGGCCTATGGCTACACCTTC. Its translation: CASSLDDRAYGYTF. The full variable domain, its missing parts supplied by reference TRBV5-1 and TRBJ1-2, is KAGVTQTPRYLIKTRGQQVTLSCSPISGHRSVSWYQQTPGQGLQFLFEYFSETQRNKGNFPGRFSGRQFSNSRSEMNVSTLELGDSALYLCASSLDDRAYGYTFGSGTRLTVV.

The CDR3 protein is CASSRLAGAPEQYF. The CDR3 DNA reads TGTGCCAGCAGCAGACTAGCGGGAGCCCCCGAGCAGTACTTC. This sequence joins TRBV7-2 and TRBJ2-7; 12 nucleotides align to TRBD2. Germline-derived CDR1 and CDR2 are SGHTA and FQGNSA. The CDR3 is 14 residues long. V shed 5 bases, J shed 6 bases, and the junction held 5 bases outside the gene matches.